One and the same sample provided the 15 T cell receptor beta chains below, sequenced in a study of human T cells and chemical hapten exposure. Noted time point: pre-sensitization, week 0. Treatment meaning: therapeutic diphenylcyclopropenone sensitization with weekly scalp DPC. TCRdb used MiXCR to reprocess the RACE reads, holding one entry per CDR3 protein. The table has 300,000 to 450,000 distinct CDR3 sequences, less than 6.5% seen once. The sample consisted of whole blood, taken in connection with sensitization to the hapten diphenylcyclopropenone (DPC). The receptor source for this set is a woman in her forties or fifties with alopecia areata. Some clones in this sample may be carry-over from other donors' samples.

Only a few counts were recorded for this clonotype. The chain couples TRBV5-1 to TRBJ1-2, with 7 bases aligning to TRBD1. V was pared by 4 bases and J by 4 bases, with 7 bases of the junction left unmatched. From germline, CDR1 is SGHRS and CDR2 YFSETQ. The CDR3 is made up of 14 amino acids. For the CDR3, the DNA is TGCGCCAGCAGCCCGCCGACAGGGAGCTATGGCTACACCTTC. It is translated as CASSPPTGSYGYTF.

This clonotype was picked up many times. V is TRBV6-6 and J is TRBJ1-6; D call uncertain. Trimming removed 6 bases at V and 13 bases at J, with 16 bases between. CDR3 length: 13 residues. Germline-derived CDR1 and CDR2 are MNHNY and SVGAGI (reference sequence). The CDR3 spells CASRGSGVGPLHF. The CDR3 DNA is TGTGCCAGCAGAGGCTCTGGGGTAGGGCCCCTCCACTTT.

In this sample, this clonotype turned up a few times. The chain combines TRBV7-9 with TRBJ2-6; D is undetermined. The germline CDR1 and CDR2 sequences are SEHNR and FQNEAQ (reference sequence). The CDR3 is 15 residues long. The germline V and J ends were trimmed by 2 bases and 3 bases, with 8 bases remaining between them. CDR3 sequence (DNA): TGTGCCAGCAGCTTAAGAAGACTTGGGGCCAACGTCCTGACTTTC. Amino acid sequence: CASSLRRLGANVLTF.

At least ten counts were recorded for this clonotype. The gene calls are TRBV6-4 and TRBJ1-2; TRBD1 is a possible D gene (5 bases). The V end was cut by 9 bases, the J end by 14 bases, with 22 bases between. Looked up from germline, CDR1 is MRHNA and CDR2 is SNTAGT. This CDR3 is built from 12 residues. The CDR3: CARLGTAGTLTF. The DNA of the CDR3 is TGTGCCAGGCTGGGCACGGCAGGGACGTTAACCTTC.

This clonotype has only a few counts. The V and J genes are TRBV6-5 and TRBJ2-5; 8 bases are a match to TRBD1. Germline CDR1 MNHEY, CDR2 SVGAGI. This CDR3 spans 16 amino acids. V was clipped by 6 bases and J by 1 base; unmatched bases: 10. CDR3: CASRKQTGDVQETQYF. The CDR3 bases are TGTGCCAGCAGAAAACAGACAGGGGACGTCCAAGAGACCCAGTACTTC.

This clonotype came up a few times. This rearrangement joins TRBV20-1 to TRBJ2-7; 9 positions match TRBD1. The length of the CDR3 is 17 residues. V lost 0 bases to trimming and J lost 0 bases; unmatched junction nucleotides: 9. The V gene's germline CDR1 is DFQATT and CDR2 SNEGSKA (reference sequence). The CDR3 sequence: CSARDSQGATDSYEQYF. CDR3 sequence (DNA): TGCAGTGCTAGAGATTCACAGGGGGCTACCGACTCCTACGAGCAGTACTTC.

This clonotype came up many times. This chain connects TRBV3-1 to TRBJ1-1; D remains ambiguous. The germline gives CDR1 LGHDT, CDR2 YNNKEL (reference sequence). The germline V and J ends were trimmed by 0 bases and 5 bases, with 16 bases remaining between them. The CDR3 loop spans 16 amino acids. In DNA, the CDR3 is TGTGCCAGCAGCCAAGATTTTAGAGCAGGAGGGACTGAAGCTTTCTTT. Translating gives CASSQDFRAGGTEAFF.

This clonotype was picked up many times. The chain carries TRBV4-2 and TRBJ1-4; 8 bases align to TRBD1. Germline trimming cut 0 bases from V and 3 bases from J; bases unmatched to any gene: 6. The CDR3 length is 17 residues. CDR1 is LGHNA, CDR2 YNFKEQ, per germline. The CDR3 sequence: CASSQDRATGANEKLFF. CDR3 sequence (DNA): TGTGCCAGCAGCCAAGATCGGGCGACAGGGGCTAATGAAAAACTGTTTTTT.

The table lists this clonotype with many counts. V gene TRBV27 combines with J gene TRBJ1-5, with D maybe TRBD1 (6 bases). Germline CDR1 MNHEY, CDR2 SMNVEV (reference sequence). Between the trimmed V and J ends, which lost 2 bases and 4 bases, there was a span of 6 bases. This CDR3 region has 13 residues. CDR3: CASSLRGNQPQHF. The CDR3 region has the DNA TGTGCCAGCAGTTTAAGGGGGAATCAGCCCCAGCATTTT.

This chain uses TRBV10-3 with TRBJ1-2; D is uncertain. The V end lost 5 bases, the J end lost 4 bases, and 17 bases lay between the germline ends. The germline gives CDR1 ENHRY, CDR2 SYGVKD. The CDR3 covers 15 residues. The CDR3 nucleotides read TGTGCCATCAGTACCGGGCCCACCGACGCCTATGGCTACACCTTC. It specifies CAISTGPTDAYGYTF.

In this sample, this clonotype turned up a few times. This sequence joins TRBV3-1 and TRBJ2-5; 7 bases are a match to TRBD2. From germline, CDR1 is LGHDT and CDR2 YNNKEL (reference sequence). The CDR3 totals 13 residues. Trimming removed 0 bases from V and 6 bases from J; junction bases left unmatched: 1. CDR3 region: CASSQEGGKTQYF. The CDR3 coding sequence is TGTGCCAGCAGCCAAGAGGGGGGGAAGACCCAGTACTTC.

Only a few counts were recorded for this clonotype. The genes are TRBV5-5 and TRBJ1-4; D uncertain. V was shortened by 1 base and J by 5 bases, with 9 bases between the two germline ends. The germline V gene has CDR1 SGHKS and CDR2 YYEKEE (reference sequence). The CDR3 length is 14 residues. CDR3 region: CASSLSLRNEKLFF. DNA for the CDR3: TGTGCCAGCAGCTTGTCGCTGCGGAATGAAAAACTGTTTTTT. The whole variable domain, filled in from reference TRBV5-5 and TRBJ1-4, reads DAGVTQSPTHLIKTRGQQVTLRCSPISGHKSVSWYQQVLGQGPQFIFQYYEKEERGRGNFPDRFSARQFPNYSSELNVNALLLGDSALYLCASSLSLRNEKLFFGSGTQLSVL.

This clonotype occurred many times. V gene TRBV5-1 combines with J gene TRBJ2-3; 10 bases are shared with TRBD2. Germline lookup yields CDR1 SGHRS and CDR2 YFSETQ. The CDR3 length is 14 residues. V was pared by 3 bases and J by 5 bases, with 3 bases of the junction left unmatched. The CDR3 DNA reads as TGCGCCAGCAGCTCCGAGCGGGGGGGAGATACGCAGTATTTT. Translation gives CASSSERGGDTQYF.

In this sample, this clonotype turned up a few times. The V call is TRBV20-1, the J call TRBJ2-7; 7 bases are a match to TRBD2. The CDR3 has 13 amino acids. CDR1 is DFQATT, CDR2 SNEGSKA, per germline (reference sequence). After removal of 6 bases from V and 3 bases from J, the junction contained 8 bases not matched to a gene. The CDR3 here is CSARPGTIYEQYF. The CDR3 DNA is TGCAGTGCCCGGCCCGGGACTATCTACGAGCAGTACTTC.

This clonotype appeared many times. V and J are TRBV4-2 and TRBJ2-6; possibly TRBD2 for D (6 bases). V lost 0 bases and J lost 2, with 11 bases in between. This CDR3 is built from 17 residues. Germline-derived CDR1 and CDR2 are LGHNA and YNFKEQ. The CDR3 DNA sequence: TGTGCCAGCAGCCAAGACGTGGGGGGAGCTGGGGCCAACGTCCTGACTTTC. This translates into CASSQDVGGAGANVLTF.